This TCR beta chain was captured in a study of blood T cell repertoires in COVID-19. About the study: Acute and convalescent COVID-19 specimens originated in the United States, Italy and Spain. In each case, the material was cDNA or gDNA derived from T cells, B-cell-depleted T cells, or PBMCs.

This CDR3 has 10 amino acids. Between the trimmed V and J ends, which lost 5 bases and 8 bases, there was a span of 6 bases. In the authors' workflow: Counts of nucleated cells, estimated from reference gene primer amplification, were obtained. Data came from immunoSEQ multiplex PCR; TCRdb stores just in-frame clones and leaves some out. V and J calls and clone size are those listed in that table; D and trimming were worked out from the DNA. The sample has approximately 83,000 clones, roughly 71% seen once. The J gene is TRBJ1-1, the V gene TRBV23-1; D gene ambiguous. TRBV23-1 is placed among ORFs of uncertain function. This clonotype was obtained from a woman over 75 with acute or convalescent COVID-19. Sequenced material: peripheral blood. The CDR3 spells CASSCLEAFF. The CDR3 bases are TGCGCCAGCAGTTGTTTAGAAGCTTTCTTT.